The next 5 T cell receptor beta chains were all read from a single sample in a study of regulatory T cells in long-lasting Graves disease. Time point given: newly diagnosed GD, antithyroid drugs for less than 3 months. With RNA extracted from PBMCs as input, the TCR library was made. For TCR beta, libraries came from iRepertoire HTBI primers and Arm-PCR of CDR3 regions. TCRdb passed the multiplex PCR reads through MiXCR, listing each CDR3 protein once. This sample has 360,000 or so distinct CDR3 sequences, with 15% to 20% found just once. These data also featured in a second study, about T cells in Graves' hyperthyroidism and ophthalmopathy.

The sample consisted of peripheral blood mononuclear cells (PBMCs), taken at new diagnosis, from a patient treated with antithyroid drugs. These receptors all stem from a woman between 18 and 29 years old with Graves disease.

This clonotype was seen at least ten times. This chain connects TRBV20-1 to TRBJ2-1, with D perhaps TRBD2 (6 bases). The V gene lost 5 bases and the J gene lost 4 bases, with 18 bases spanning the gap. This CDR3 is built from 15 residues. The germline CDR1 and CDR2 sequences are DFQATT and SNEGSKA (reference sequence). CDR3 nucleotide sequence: TGCAGTGCTCCAAGGGCCAGCGGGCCTTACAATGAGCAGTTCTTC. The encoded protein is CSAPRASGPYNEQFF.

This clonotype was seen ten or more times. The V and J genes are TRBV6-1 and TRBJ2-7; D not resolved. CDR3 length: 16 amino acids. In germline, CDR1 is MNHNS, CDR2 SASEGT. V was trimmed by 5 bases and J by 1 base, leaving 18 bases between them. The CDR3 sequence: CASSQRQSGPSYEQYF. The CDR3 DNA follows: TGTGCCAGCAGTCAGCGACAATCGGGCCCATCCTACGAGCAGTACTTC.

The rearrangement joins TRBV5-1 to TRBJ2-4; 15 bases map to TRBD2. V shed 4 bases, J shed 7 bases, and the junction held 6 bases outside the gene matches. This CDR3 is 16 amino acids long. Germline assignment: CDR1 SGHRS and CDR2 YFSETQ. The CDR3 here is CASSGGLAGGLNIQYF. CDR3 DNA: TGCGCCAGCAGCGGCGGACTAGCGGGAGGGTTGAACATTCAGTACTTC.

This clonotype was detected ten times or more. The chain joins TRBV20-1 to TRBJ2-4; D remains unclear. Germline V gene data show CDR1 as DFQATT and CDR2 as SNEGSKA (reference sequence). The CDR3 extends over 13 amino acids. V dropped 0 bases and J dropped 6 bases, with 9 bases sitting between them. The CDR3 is CSARDSSRNIQYF. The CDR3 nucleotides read TGCAGTGCTAGAGATTCGAGCCGAAACATTCAGTACTTC.

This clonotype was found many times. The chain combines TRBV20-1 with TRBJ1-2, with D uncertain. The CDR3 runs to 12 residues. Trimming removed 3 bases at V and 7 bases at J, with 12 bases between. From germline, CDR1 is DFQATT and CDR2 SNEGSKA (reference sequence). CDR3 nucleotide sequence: TGCAGTGCTAGGATGGGTAGAGGTGGCTACACCTTC. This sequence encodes CSARMGRGGYTF.